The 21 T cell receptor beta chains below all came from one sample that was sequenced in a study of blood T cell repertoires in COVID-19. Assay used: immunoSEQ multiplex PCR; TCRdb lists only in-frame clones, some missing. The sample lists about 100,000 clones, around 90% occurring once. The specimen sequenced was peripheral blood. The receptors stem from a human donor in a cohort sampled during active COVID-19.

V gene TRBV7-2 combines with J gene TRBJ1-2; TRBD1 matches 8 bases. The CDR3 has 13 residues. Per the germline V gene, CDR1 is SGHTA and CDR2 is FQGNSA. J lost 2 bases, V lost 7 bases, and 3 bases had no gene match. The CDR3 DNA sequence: TGTGCCAGCACCGGACAGGGAAACTATGGCTACACCTTC. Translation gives CASTGQGNYGYTF.

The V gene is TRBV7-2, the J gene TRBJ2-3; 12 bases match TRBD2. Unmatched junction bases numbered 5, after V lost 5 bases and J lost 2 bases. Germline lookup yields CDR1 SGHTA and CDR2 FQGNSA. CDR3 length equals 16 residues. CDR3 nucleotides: TGTGCCAGCAGCACAGGACTAGCGGGGAACACAGATACGCAGTATTTT. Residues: CASSTGLAGNTDTQYF.

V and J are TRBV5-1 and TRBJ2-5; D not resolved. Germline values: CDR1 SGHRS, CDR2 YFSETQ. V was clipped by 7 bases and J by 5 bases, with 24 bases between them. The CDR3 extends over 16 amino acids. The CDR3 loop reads CASAPLAVFLAETQYF. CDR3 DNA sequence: TGCGCCAGCGCCCCTTTGGCCGTTTTCTTAGCCGAGACCCAGTACTTC.

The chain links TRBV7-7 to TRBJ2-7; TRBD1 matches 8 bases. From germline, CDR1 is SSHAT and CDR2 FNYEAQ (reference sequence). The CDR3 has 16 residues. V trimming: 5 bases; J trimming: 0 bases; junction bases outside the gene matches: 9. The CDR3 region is CASSPPRTGNSYEQYF. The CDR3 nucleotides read TGTGCCAGCAGCCCCCCCCGGACAGGGAACTCCTACGAGCAGTACTTC. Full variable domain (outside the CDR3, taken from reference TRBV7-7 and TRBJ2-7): GAGVSQSPRYKVTKRGQDVTLRCDPISSHATLYWYQQALGQGPEFLTYFNYEAQPDKSGLPSDRFSAERPEGSISTLTIQRTEQRDSAMYRCASSPPRTGNSYEQYFGPGTRLTVT.

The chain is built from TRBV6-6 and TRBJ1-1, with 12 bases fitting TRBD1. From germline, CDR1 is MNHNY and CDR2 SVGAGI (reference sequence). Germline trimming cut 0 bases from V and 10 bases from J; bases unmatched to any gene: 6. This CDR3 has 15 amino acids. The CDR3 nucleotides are TGTGCCAGCAGTTACTCTCCGGGACAGGGGGCGGGAGCTTTCTTT. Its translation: CASSYSPGQGAGAFF.

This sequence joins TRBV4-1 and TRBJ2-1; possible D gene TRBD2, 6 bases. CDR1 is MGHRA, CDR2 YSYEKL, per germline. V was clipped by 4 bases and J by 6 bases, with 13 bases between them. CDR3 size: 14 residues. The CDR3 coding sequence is TGCGCCAGCAGCCGTGGGGACTGGGGCAATGAGCAGTTCTTC. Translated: CASSRGDWGNEQFF.

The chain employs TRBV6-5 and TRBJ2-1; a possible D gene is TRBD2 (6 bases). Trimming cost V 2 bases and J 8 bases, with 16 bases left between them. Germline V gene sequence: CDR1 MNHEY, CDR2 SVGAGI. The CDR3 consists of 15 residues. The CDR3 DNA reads TGTGCCAGCAGTTACACTCGCGGGGATGTGGATGAGCAGTTCTTC. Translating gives CASSYTRGDVDEQFF.

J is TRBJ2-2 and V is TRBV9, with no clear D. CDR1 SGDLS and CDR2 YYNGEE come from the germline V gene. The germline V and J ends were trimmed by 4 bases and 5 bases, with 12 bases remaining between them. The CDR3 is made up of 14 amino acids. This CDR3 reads CASSQDWNTGELFF. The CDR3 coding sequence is TGTGCCAGCAGCCAAGACTGGAATACCGGGGAGCTGTTTTTT.

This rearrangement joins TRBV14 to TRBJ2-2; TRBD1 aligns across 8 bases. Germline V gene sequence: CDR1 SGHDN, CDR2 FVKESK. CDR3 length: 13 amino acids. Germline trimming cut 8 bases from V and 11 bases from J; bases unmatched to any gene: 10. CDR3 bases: TGTGCCAGCGCGACCCTCGGACAGGGAGAGCTGTTTTTT. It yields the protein CASATLGQGELFF. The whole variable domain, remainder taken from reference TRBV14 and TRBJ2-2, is EAGVTQFPSHSVIEKGQTVTLRCDPISGHDNLYWYRRVMGKEIKFLLHFVKESKQDESGMPNNRFLAERTGGTYSTLKVQPAELEDSGVYFCASATLGQGELFFGEGSRLTVL.

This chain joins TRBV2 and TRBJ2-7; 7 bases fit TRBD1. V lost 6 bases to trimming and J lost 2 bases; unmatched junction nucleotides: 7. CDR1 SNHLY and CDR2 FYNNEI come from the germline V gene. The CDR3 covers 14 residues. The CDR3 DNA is TGTGCCAGCAGCCGGACAGGAGCGACCTACGAGCAGTACTTC. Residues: CASSRTGATYEQYF.

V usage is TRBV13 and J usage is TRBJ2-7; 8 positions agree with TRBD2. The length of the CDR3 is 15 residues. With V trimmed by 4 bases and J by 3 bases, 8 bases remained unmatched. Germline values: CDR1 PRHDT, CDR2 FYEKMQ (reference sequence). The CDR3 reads CASSYISGTNYEQYF. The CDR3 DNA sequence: TGTGCCAGCAGCTATATTAGCGGGACGAACTACGAGCAGTACTTC.

CDR3 loop: CASNIRAELFF. The DNA for the CDR3 is TGTGCCAGCAACATCCGTGCGGAGCTGTTTTTT. This chain connects TRBV28 to TRBJ2-2; D unresolved. V lost 7 bases to trimming and J lost 10 bases, with 10 bases between them. The CDR3 sequence is 11 residues long. The germline gives CDR1 MDHEN, CDR2 SYDVKM.

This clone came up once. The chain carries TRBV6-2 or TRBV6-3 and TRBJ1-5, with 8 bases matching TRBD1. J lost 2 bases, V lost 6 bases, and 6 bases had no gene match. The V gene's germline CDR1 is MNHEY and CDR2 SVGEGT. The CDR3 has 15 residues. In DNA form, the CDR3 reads TGTGCCAGCAGCCGCGGACAGGGTGGCAATCAGCCCCAGCATTTT. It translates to CASSRGQGGNQPQHF.

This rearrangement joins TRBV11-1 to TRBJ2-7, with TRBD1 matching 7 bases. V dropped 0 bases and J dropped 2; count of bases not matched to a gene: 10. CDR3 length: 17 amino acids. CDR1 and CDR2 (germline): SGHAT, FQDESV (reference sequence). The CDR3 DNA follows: TGTGCCAGCAGCTTAGCCCCACAGGGGTCCAACCCCTACGAGCAGTACTTC. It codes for CASSLAPQGSNPYEQYF.

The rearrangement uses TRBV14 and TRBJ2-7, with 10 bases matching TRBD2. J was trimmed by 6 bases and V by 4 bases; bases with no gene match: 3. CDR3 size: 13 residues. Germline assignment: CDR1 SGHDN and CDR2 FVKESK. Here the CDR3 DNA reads TGTGCCAGCAGCCGACTAGCGGGTATCGAGCAGTACTTC. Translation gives CASSRLAGIEQYF. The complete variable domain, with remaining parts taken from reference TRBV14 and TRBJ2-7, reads EAGVTQFPSHSVIEKGQTVTLRCDPISGHDNLYWYRRVMGKEIKFLLHFVKESKQDESGMPNNRFLAERTGGTYSTLKVQPAELEDSGVYFCASSRLAGIEQYFGPGTRLTVT.

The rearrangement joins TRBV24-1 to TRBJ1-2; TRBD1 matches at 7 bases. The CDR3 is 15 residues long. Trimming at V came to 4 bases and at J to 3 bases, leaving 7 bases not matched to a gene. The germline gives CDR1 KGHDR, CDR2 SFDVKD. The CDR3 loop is CATSDQNRGYYGYTF. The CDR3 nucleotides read TGTGCCACCAGTGACCAGAACAGGGGTTACTATGGCTACACCTTC.

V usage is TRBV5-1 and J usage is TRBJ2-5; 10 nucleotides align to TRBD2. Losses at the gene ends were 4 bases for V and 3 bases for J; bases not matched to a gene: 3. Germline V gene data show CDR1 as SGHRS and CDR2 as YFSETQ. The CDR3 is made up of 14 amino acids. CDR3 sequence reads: CASSGLAAEETQYF. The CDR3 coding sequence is TGCGCCAGCAGCGGACTAGCGGCAGAAGAGACCCAGTACTTC.

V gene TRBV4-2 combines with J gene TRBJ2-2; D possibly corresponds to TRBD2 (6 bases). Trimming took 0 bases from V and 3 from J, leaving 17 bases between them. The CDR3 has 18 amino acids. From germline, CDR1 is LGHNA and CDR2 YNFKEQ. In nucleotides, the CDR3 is TGTGCCAGCAGCCAAGATGGGCAGCATACTAGCTACACCGGGGAGCTGTTTTTT. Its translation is CASSQDGQHTSYTGELFF.

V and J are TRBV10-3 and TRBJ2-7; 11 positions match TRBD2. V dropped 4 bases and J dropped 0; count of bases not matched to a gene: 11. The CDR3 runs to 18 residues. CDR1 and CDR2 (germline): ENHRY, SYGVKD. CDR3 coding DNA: TGTGCCATCAGTGGGATAGTCGAGACTAGCGGGACCTCCTACGAGCAGTACTTC. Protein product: CAISGIVETSGTSYEQYF.

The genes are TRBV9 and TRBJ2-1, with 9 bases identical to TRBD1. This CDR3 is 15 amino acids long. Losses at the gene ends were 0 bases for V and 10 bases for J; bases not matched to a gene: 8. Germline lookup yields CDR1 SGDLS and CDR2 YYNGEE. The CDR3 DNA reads TGTGCCAGCAGCGTAGTCTCCCGGACAGGGGTCGAGCAGTTCTTC. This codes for CASSVVSRTGVEQFF.

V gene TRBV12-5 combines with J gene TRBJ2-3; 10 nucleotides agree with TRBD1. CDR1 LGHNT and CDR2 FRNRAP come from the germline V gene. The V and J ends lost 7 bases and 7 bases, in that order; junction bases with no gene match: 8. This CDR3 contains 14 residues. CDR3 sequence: CASAGDRGLHTQYF. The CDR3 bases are TGTGCTAGTGCCGGGGACAGGGGACTGCATACGCAGTATTTT. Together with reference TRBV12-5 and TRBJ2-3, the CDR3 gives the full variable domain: DARVTQTPRHKVTEMGQEVTMRCQPILGHNTVFWYRQTMMQGLELLAYFRNRAPLDDSGMPKDRFSAEMPDATLATLKIQPSEPRDSAVYFCASAGDRGLHTQYFGPGTRLTVL.